This T cell receptor beta chain derives from a study of graft-versus-host responses after intestinal transplantation (TCRdb year 2021). Background on the whole study: Recipients received multivisceral, liver-intestinal, or isolated intestinal transplants. Every recipient was given anti-thymocyte globulin induction, then maintenance tacrolimus and steroids for two to three years. After intestinal transplantation, graft-versus-host and host-versus-graft alloreactive T cell clones were followed in the graft, circulation and bone marrow using bulk TCR-beta CDR3 sequencing. Alloreactive clones were identified by sequencing pre-transplant mixed lymphocyte reaction products and comparing them with unstimulated pre-transplant donor and recipient T cells. Of the 20 to 30 intestinal transplant recipients enrolled in the cohort, one of whom was a retransplant, a few patients without pretransplant specimens were excluded. Donor T cell macrochimerism was defined as a peak of at least 4% donor T cells among recipient peripheral blood mononuclear cells. Instead of going to the commercial service, samples from a few later patients were sequenced in-house on an Illumina MiSeq and processed with MiXCR.

The CDR3 has 14 amino acids, counting the end cysteine and phenylalanine. Only the CDR3 region is kept as DNA, spanning 42 bases read in frame from base 1. CDR1 and CDR2 were assigned from the germline V gene (reference sequence) as MNHNY and SVGAGI. The V end gives up 5 bases and the J end 6 bases, leaving 9 bases in the junction not matched to a gene. General study outcomes and caveats: In patients with donor T cell macrochimerism, the allografts had high GvH to HvG T cell clonal ratios. GvH clones were found in recipient bone marrow, and some of the GvH clones appeared earlier in ileal mucosa or blood, which is consistent with an intestinal mucosal origin. Early after transplant, declines in HvG clones were associated with peak levels of circulating GvH clones. The conclusions were limited by the relatively low number and heterogeneity of the intestinal transplant patients.

To prepare the library, the immunoSEQ multiplex PCR assay was applied. High-throughput TCR-beta CDR3 sequencing of genomic DNA from most patients was performed by Adaptive Biotechnologies. The original pipeline was this. TCR sequencing data were retrieved from Adaptive's ImmunoSEQ software for 18 patients, whereas a few other patients were processed with MiXCR and VDJtools. CDR3 nucleotide sequences shared between donor and recipient were removed because the origin of such sequences could not be assigned. Alloreactive clones required at least 2-fold expansion over unstimulated cells and minimum CFSE-low frequency of 0.002% (template counts) or 0.001% (read counts). A clone was considered mappable if detected in the sequenced pre-transplant spleen, lymph node, or MLR CFSE-low populations of the donor or recipient. Cumulative frequency of alloreactive clones was calculated as a percentage of all sequences weighted by copy number. TCRdb took over this immuneACCESS table, retaining in-frame rearrangements with V and J assigned. Such tables are incomplete; in checked studies, under half of the missing clones stem from an unresolved V gene, and the remainder is unexplained. The V and J calls and clone size come from that table; D and trimming were worked out from the DNA. The sample includes around 8,400 clones, with around 72% observed a single time. The leading ten clones occupy about 30% of the sample.

A note on this clone: Its antigen specificity is not known. Base qualities are not recorded, but no much larger clone differs from it by a single base.

To isolate intraepithelial and lamina propria lymphocytes from graft specimens, dithiothreitol, EDTA incubations and collagenase D digestion were used. Bulk TCR-beta sequencing was performed on serial intestinal graft biopsy specimens collected as late as 600 days after transplant. The specimen was ileum tissue, collected 494 days after intestinal transplant. This TCR derives from a human patient who received an intestinal transplant, so some T cells may come from the graft donor. The rearrangement combines TRBV6-6 with TRBJ2-7; 8 bases in the middle match TRBD2. The encoded CDR3 is CASSTGLATGEQYF. The DNA reads TGTGCCAGCAGTACCGGACTAGCAACGGGCGAGCAGTACTTC.